The entry below describes one TCR beta chain. This specimen comes from a study of blood T cell repertoires in COVID-19. For the study at large: Acute and convalescent COVID-19 samples came from the United States, Italy and Spain. The analysed material was cDNA or gDNA that came from T cells, B-cell-depleted T cells, or PBMCs.

In the authors' workflow: Amplification of reference gene primers provided the estimated nucleated cell counts. TCRdb's table, derived via immunoSEQ multiplex PCR, lists solely in-frame clones and lacks some. Clone size and V and J calls were adopted from that table, with D and trimming inferred from the DNA. This table holds about 87,000 clones, over 75% found once. Sequencing was performed on peripheral blood. This TCR derives from an elderly woman with acute or convalescent COVID-19.

The CDR3 loop is CASSGSEQYF. CDR3 DNA sequence: TGTGCCAGCAGTGGGAGCGAGCAGTACTTC. V is TRBV2 and J is TRBJ2-7; D remains unclear. Germline CDR1 SNHLY, CDR2 FYNNEI. This CDR3 comprises 10 residues. Trimming cost V 4 bases and J 6 bases, with 4 bases left between them.